Sequencing of this T cell receptor (beta chain) was carried out in a study of beta chain features in type 1 diabetes. Germline V gene lookup returns CDR1 SEHNR and CDR2 FQNEAQ (reference sequence). The CDR3 covers 13 residues. V shed 2 bases and J shed 6 bases, with 10 bases lying between them. The authors reverse transcribed all of the isolated RNA, so sequencing captured expressed TCRB transcripts. Repertoires were generated with immunoSEQ multiplex PCR, while TCRdb's copy carries only in-frame clones and drops some. The sample lists 900,000 or so clones, roughly a sixth occurring once. The receptor's source is a young woman in good health. The genes are TRBV7-9 and TRBJ1-1, with D possibly TRBD1 on 6 matching bases. Sequenced: naive CD4+ T cells from blood. As DNA, the CDR3 is TGTGCCAGCAGCTTATGGGGGCGGCCTGAAGCTTTCTTT. Its translation: CASSLWGRPEAFF.